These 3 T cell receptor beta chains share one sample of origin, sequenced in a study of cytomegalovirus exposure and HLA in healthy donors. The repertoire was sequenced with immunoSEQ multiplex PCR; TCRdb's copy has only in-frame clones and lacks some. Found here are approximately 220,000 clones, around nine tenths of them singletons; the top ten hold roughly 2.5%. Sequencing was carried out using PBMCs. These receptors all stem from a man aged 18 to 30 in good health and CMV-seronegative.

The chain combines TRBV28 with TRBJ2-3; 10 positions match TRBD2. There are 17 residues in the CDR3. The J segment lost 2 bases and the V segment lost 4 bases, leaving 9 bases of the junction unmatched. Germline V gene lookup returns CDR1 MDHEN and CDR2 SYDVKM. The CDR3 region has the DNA TGTGCCAGCAGTTCCGGGACTAGCGCACTCGTCACAGATACGCAGTATTTT. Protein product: CASSSGTSALVTDTQYF. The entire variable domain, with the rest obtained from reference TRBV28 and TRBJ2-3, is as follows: DVKVTQSSRYLVKRTGEKVFLECVQDMDHENMFWYRQDPGLGLRLIYFSYDVKMKEKGDIPEGYSVSREKKERFSLILESASTNQTSMYLCASSSGTSALVTDTQYFGPGTRLTVL.

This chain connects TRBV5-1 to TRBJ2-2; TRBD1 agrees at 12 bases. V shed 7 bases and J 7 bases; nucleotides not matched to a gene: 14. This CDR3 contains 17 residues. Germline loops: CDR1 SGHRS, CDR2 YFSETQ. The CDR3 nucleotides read TGCGCCAGCGAGAGGGGACTAGGGACAGGGGGCTTCGGGGAGCTGTTTTTT. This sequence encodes CASERGLGTGGFGELFF.

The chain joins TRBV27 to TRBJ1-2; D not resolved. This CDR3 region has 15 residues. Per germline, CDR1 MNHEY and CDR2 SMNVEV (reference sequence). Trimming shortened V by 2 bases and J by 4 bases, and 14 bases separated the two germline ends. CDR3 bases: TGTGCCAGCAGTTTAAACTCAGACATTACCTATGGCTACACCTTC. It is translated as CASSLNSDITYGYTF.